Listed below are T cell receptor beta chains from one sample, sequenced in a study of CD8+ T cells in alopecia areata. Assay used: immunoSEQ multiplex PCR; TCRdb lists only in-frame clones, some missing. The table has over 120,000 clones, about 47% seen once; the top ten hold less than 1%. The sample in question was CD4+ T cells sorted from blood, obtained at week 0. These TCRs come from a human donor with alopecia areata. Each CDR3 is given with its conserved first and last residue. A D gene is named only where the DNA matches it firmly. Size tells how often a clone was seen (once, few, many) or the class of an expanded clone, and some rows leave it out.

J,D,V,size,CDR3,DNA
TRBJ1-1,.,TRBV30,.,CAWSRNRGESEAFF,TGTGCCTGGAGTCGTAATAGGGGGGAAAGTGAAGCTTTCTTT
TRBJ2-7,.,TRBV6-1,.,CASSVGLAYEQYF,TGTGCCAGCAGTGTCGGGCTAGCCTACGAGCAGTACTTC
TRBJ2-1,TRBD2,TRBV29-1,.,CSAALSGSEQFF,TGCAGCGCCGCTCTTAGCGGGAGTGAGCAGTTCTTC
TRBJ2-5,.,TRBV27,few,CASSFESRQDSGETQYF,TGTGCCAGCAGTTTTGAGTCTCGGCAGGACAGTGGGGAGACCCAGTACTTC
TRBJ1-1,.,TRBV5-1,.,CASSLGRGGAEAFF,TGCGCCAGCAGCTTGGGGCGGGGAGGGGCTGAAGCTTTCTTT
TRBJ2-3,.,TRBV29-1,.,CSAPGWESPDTQYF,TGCAGCGCACCCGGGTGGGAGAGTCCAGATACGCAGTATTTT
TRBJ2-3,TRBD1,TRBV29-1,.,CSPTEGQRTDTQYF,TGCAGCCCCACTGAGGGACAGCGAACAGATACGCAGTATTTT
TRBJ2-1,TRBD2,TRBV29-1,.,CSVIRTSGISSYNEQFF,TGCAGCGTCATCAGGACTAGCGGAATAAGCTCCTACAATGAGCAGTTCTTC
TRBJ2-7,.,TRBV29-1,.,CSVEDQGRMQYF,TGCAGCGTTGAAGATCAAGGGCGGATGCAGTACTTC
TRBJ2-7,.,TRBV25-1,.,CASSEQWEQYF,TGTGCCAGCAGTGAACAATGGGAGCAGTACTTC
TRBJ2-1,.,TRBV19,.,CASSREKYNEQFF,TGTGCCAGTAGCCGGGAAAAATACAATGAGCAGTTCTTC
TRBJ2-3,TRBD1,TRBV30,.,CAWSPTGVTDTQYF,TGTGCCTGGAGCCCGACAGGGGTTACAGATACGCAGTATTTT
TRBJ1-4,TRBD1,TRBV4-1,few,CASSQDRDRANEKLFF,TGCGCCAGCAGCCAAGATCGGGACAGGGCGAATGAAAAACTGTTTTTT
TRBJ1-2,TRBD1,TRBV6-6,.,CASSEPGQGYGYTF,TGTGCCAGCAGTGAGCCGGGACAGGGATATGGCTACACCTTC
TRBJ2-7,.,TRBV5-1,.,CASSQGQDFYEQYF,TGCGCCAGCAGCCAGGGGCAGGACTTCTACGAGCAGTACTTC
TRBJ1-5,.,TRBV29-1,.,CSVGSLPNQPQHF,TGCAGCGTTGGCTCCCTTCCCAATCAGCCCCAGCATTTT
TRBJ2-1,.,TRBV29-1,few,CSVLTWGLTYNEQFF,TGCAGCGTGTTGACGTGGGGATTGACCTACAATGAGCAGTTCTTC
TRBJ2-7,.,TRBV5-1,few,CASSASNRAYEQYF,TGCGCCAGCAGCGCTTCCAACAGGGCTTACGAGCAGTACTTC
TRBJ2-3,.,TRBV30,.,CAWSPGQVATDTQYF,TGTGCCTGGAGTCCCGGGCAGGTCGCGACAGATACGCAGTATTTT
TRBJ2-1,.,TRBV30,once,CAWSVGRAPYNEQFF,TGTGCCTGGAGTGTAGGGCGGGCCCCCTACAATGAGCAGTTCTTC